Listed below are T cell receptor beta chains from one sample, sequenced in a study of T cell responses to AZD1222 COVID-19 vaccine. TCRdb's table, derived via immunoSEQ multiplex PCR, lists solely in-frame clones and lacks some. The table has about 99,000 clones, roughly 90% seen once; the top ten hold less than 3.5%. This specimen was peripheral blood, taken on day 0 of AZD1222 vaccination. Receptors originate from an adult in good health. The CDR3 runs from the conserved cysteine through the conserved F or W. A D gene is named only where the DNA matches it firmly. A clone size is listed for some rows: how often the clone was seen (once, few, many), or a class if it is expanded.

v_call	d_call	clone_size	j_call	cdr3_aa	cdr3_nt
TRBV30	TRBD1	-	TRBJ1-6	CALDRGPHYNSPLHF	TGTGCCCTAGACAGGGGCCCTCACTATAATTCACCCCTCCACTTT
TRBV2	TRBD2	-	TRBJ2-7	CASALAGFEQYF	TGTGCCAGTGCACTAGCGGGATTCGAGCAGTACTTC
TRBV24-1	-	-	TRBJ1-2	CATSDAWSDGYTF	TGTGCCACCAGTGATGCTTGGAGTGACGGCTACACCTTC
TRBV7-9	-	-	TRBJ2-3	CASSFEVDTQYF	TGTGCCAGCAGCTTTGAGGTAGATACGCAGTATTTT
TRBV2	-	medium-sized	TRBJ2-7	CASTGSVAYEQYF	TGTGCCAGCACAGGTAGCGTAGCCTACGAGCAGTACTTC
TRBV18	TRBD1	-	TRBJ1-5	CASSPTGGSNQPQHF	TGTGCCAGCTCACCTACAGGGGGCTCCAATCAGCCCCAGCATTTT
TRBV30	-	-	TRBJ2-1	CAWSVRTDYNEQFF	TGTGCCTGGAGTGTACGGACAGACTACAATGAGCAGTTCTTC
TRBV6-2/TRBV6-3	TRBD2	-	TRBJ2-1	CASSYSRDYWFF	TGTGCCAGCAGTTACTCCCGGGACTATTGGTTCTTC
TRBV4-2	TRBD2	-	TRBJ2-3	CASSQEVGLAGGPSDTQYF	TGTGCCAGCAGCCAAGAAGTGGGGCTAGCGGGAGGGCCCTCAGATACGCAGTATTTT
TRBV2	TRBD2	-	TRBJ2-7	CASSRISGRWDSGAYEQYF	TGTGCCAGCAGTCGCATTAGCGGGAGGTGGGATTCGGGAGCCTACGAGCAGTACTTC
TRBV11-3	-	-	TRBJ2-2	CASSPTTNTGELFF	TGTGCCAGCAGCCCGACAACGAACACCGGGGAGCTGTTTTTT
TRBV7-8	-	-	TRBJ1-4	CASSLRISTNEKLFF	TGTGCCAGCAGCTTACGGATTTCAACTAATGAAAAACTGTTTTTT
TRBV6-6	-	few	TRBJ1-6	CASSPNSGQTYNSPLHF	TGTGCCAGCAGTCCCAATTCCGGACAGACTTATAATTCACCCCTCCACTTT
TRBV2	-	-	TRBJ1-2	CASSEIFTLEFNYGYTF	TGTGCCAGCAGTGAAATCTTCACACTGGAGTTTAACTATGGCTACACCTTC
TRBV28	-	-	TRBJ1-1	CASSHEYGAGETEAFF	TGTGCCAGCAGCCATGAGTATGGCGCAGGGGAGACTGAAGCTTTCTTT
TRBV19	-	-	TRBJ1-6	CASSDRSSYNSPLHF	TGTGCCAGTAGCGACAGGAGCTCCTATAATTCACCCCTCCACTTT
TRBV5-1	-	-	TRBJ1-1	CASSPMGRVGNTEAFF	TGCGCCAGCAGCCCGATGGGGCGCGTCGGGAACACTGAAGCTTTCTTT
TRBV15	-	medium-sized	TRBJ2-7	CATSKSGTSQSEQYF	TGTGCCACCAGCAAATCCGGGACCTCCCAGTCCGAGCAGTACTTC
TRBV9	TRBD2	-	TRBJ2-5	CASSVDPPGGNSETQYF	TGTGCCAGCAGCGTAGATCCACCCGGGGGGAACTCAGAGACCCAGTACTTC
TRBV11-2	-	-	TRBJ2-3	CASSLVAYRTDTQYF	TGTGCCAGCAGCTTAGTAGCGTACCGCACAGATACGCAGTATTTT
TRBV29-1	TRBD2	-	TRBJ2-7	CSVGKSGRAREQYF	TGCAGCGTTGGTAAAAGCGGGAGGGCCCGCGAGCAGTACTTC
TRBV7-9	-	-	TRBJ1-2	CASSLAGPTTYGYTF	TGTGCCAGCAGCTTAGCCGGGCCGACCACCTATGGCTACACCTTC
TRBV5-4	-	-	TRBJ2-1	CASSFGGTGNEQFF	TGTGCCAGCAGCTTTGGCGGGACCGGCAATGAGCAGTTCTTC
TRBV11-3	-	-	TRBJ1-1	CASSFDRNTEAFF	TGTGCCAGCAGTTTTGACAGGAACACTGAAGCTTTCTTT
TRBV12-3/TRBV12-4	-	once	TRBJ2-1	CASSRDGNNEQFF	TGTGCCAGCAGCCGGGACGGGAACAATGAGCAGTTCTTC
TRBV2	TRBD2	-	TRBJ2-2	CASSEAFSSGRTGELFF	TGTGCCAGCAGTGAAGCCTTCTCTAGCGGGAGGACCGGGGAGCTGTTTTTT
TRBV19	-	-	TRBJ1-5	CASRFNDDRDSNQPQHF	TGTGCCAGTCGCTTCAATGACGACCGGGACAGCAATCAGCCCCAGCATTTT
TRBV6-2/TRBV6-3	-	-	TRBJ2-3	CASSFPGSTDTQYF	TGTGCCAGCAGTTTCCCAGGGAGTACAGATACGCAGTATTTT
TRBV5-6	-	-	TRBJ1-6	CASSDRAASNSPLHF	TGTGCCAGCTCAGACCGGGCCGCTTCTAATTCACCCCTCCACTTT
TRBV28	TRBD1	-	TRBJ1-1	CASSSYRGRTEAFF	TGTGCCAGCAGTTCGTACAGGGGGCGGACTGAAGCTTTCTTT
TRBV6-5	-	-	TRBJ2-1	CASSYETRGWNEQFF	TGTGCCAGCAGTTACGAGACTAGAGGGTGGAATGAGCAGTTCTTC
TRBV7-2	-	-	TRBJ2-5	CASSLGGVGGETQYF	TGTGCCAGCAGCTTAGGGGGAGTAGGGGGAGAGACCCAGTACTTC